This T cell receptor (beta chain) is drawn from a study of control samples from healthy donors and cancer patients. The method was immunoSEQ multiplex PCR; TCRdb's version includes in-frame clones alone and lacks a portion of them. The sample lists fewer than 200,000 clones; about 90% were seen once. Trimming took 3 bases from V and 0 from J, leaving 5 bases between them. This CDR3 is built from 13 residues. Germline CDR1 SGHTA, CDR2 FQGTGA. What was sequenced was blood. The sequence was collected from a man aged 25 to 40 in good health. The chain employs TRBV7-3 and TRBJ1-1; D unclear. The CDR3 region is CASSFTLNTEAFF. The CDR3 bases are TGTGCCAGCAGCTTTACTTTGAACACTGAAGCTTTCTTT.